Listed below are T cell receptor beta chains from one sample, sequenced in a study of T cell repertoires in cytomegalovirus infection. From the reads, TCRdb called clonotypes with MiXCR, one entry per CDR3 protein. The repertoire holds around 490,000 distinct CDR3 sequences, with around a quarter as singletons. Sequenced material: PBMCs. All receptors derive from a human donor in good health (CMV status not recorded). Some clones in this sample may be carry-over from other donors' samples. CDR3s include the opening cysteine and the closing phenylalanine or tryptophan. The D gene is left open where the match is weak. Not every row has a clone size; where given, it reads once, few, many or a size class.

d_gene: TRBD1; abundance: many; v_gene: TRBV19; j_gene: TRBJ2-3; CDR3aa: CASSDPRRGRVDTQYF; CDR3nt: TGTGCCAGTAGTGACCCCCGCAGGGGGCGAGTAGATACGCAGTATTTT
d_gene: TRBD1; abundance: .; v_gene: TRBV6-2/TRBV6-3; j_gene: TRBJ2-2; CDR3aa: CASSGQGRTGELFF; CDR3nt: TGTGCCAGCAGCGGACAGGGCAGAACCGGGGAGCTGTTTTTT
d_gene: TRBD2; abundance: .; v_gene: TRBV29-1; j_gene: TRBJ2-1; CDR3aa: CSVVGGRGNEQFF; CDR3nt: TGCAGCGTTGTGGGGGGGAGGGGCAATGAGCAGTTCTTC
d_gene: .; abundance: few; v_gene: TRBV5-4; j_gene: TRBJ2-5; CDR3aa: CASSSGPGLGLKETQYF; CDR3nt: TGTGCCAGCAGCTCAGGACCGGGACTGGGATTGAAAGAGACCCAGTACTTC
d_gene: .; abundance: .; v_gene: TRBV7-2; j_gene: TRBJ2-2; CDR3aa: CASSYRLGGGTGELFF; CDR3nt: TGTGCCAGCAGTTACAGACTAGGAGGGGGCACCGGGGAGCTGTTTTTT
d_gene: .; abundance: few; v_gene: TRBV6-2/TRBV6-3; j_gene: TRBJ2-7; CDR3aa: CASSYPGDEQYF; CDR3nt: TGTGCCAGCAGTTACCCCGGAGACGAGCAGTACTTC
d_gene: TRBD1; abundance: .; v_gene: TRBV19; j_gene: TRBJ1-1; CDR3aa: CASTHRTGIFEAFF; CDR3nt: TGTGCCAGCACCCACCGGACAGGGATATTTGAAGCTTTCTTT
d_gene: TRBD2; abundance: many; v_gene: TRBV6-1; j_gene: TRBJ2-1; CDR3aa: CASSLGLAGTYNEQFF; CDR3nt: TGTGCCAGCAGTTTGGGACTAGCGGGGACCTACAATGAGCAGTTCTTC
d_gene: .; abundance: .; v_gene: TRBV5-1; j_gene: TRBJ2-7; CDR3aa: CASSPGTGYLEQYF; CDR3nt: TGCGCCAGCAGCCCCGGCACAGGATACCTCGAGCAGTACTTC
d_gene: TRBD2; abundance: .; v_gene: TRBV7-2; j_gene: TRBJ2-2; CDR3aa: CASSLLAGGTGELFF; CDR3nt: TGTGCCAGCAGCTTACTAGCGGGGGGGACCGGGGAGCTGTTTTTT
d_gene: TRBD2; abundance: .; v_gene: TRBV5-3; j_gene: TRBJ2-1; CDR3aa: CARSATTSGSVYNEQFF; CDR3nt: TGTGCCAGAAGCGCCACGACTAGCGGGAGTGTCTACAATGAGCAGTTCTTC
d_gene: TRBD2; abundance: few; v_gene: TRBV6-5; j_gene: TRBJ2-1; CDR3aa: CASSYSTSSGRNEQFF; CDR3nt: TGTGCCAGCAGTTACTCGACATCTAGCGGGAGAAATGAGCAGTTCTTC
d_gene: .; abundance: .; v_gene: TRBV7-9; j_gene: TRBJ1-3; CDR3aa: CASSWTQGRRAAGNTIYF; CDR3nt: TGTGCCAGCAGCTGGACGCAGGGACGGCGGGCCGCTGGAAACACCATATATTTT
d_gene: TRBD1; abundance: .; v_gene: TRBV29-1; j_gene: TRBJ2-5; CDR3aa: CSGGQGQETQYF; CDR3nt: TGCAGCGGCGGACAGGGGCAAGAGACCCAGTACTTC
d_gene: TRBD1; abundance: few; v_gene: TRBV6-1; j_gene: TRBJ2-7; CDR3aa: CATHPRTGSYEQYF; CDR3nt: TGTGCCACCCACCCCAGGACAGGGTCCTACGAGCAGTACTTC
d_gene: .; abundance: .; v_gene: TRBV27; j_gene: TRBJ1-5; CDR3aa: CASSPIRGHNQPQHF; CDR3nt: TGTGCCAGCAGTCCAATCCGAGGCCACAATCAGCCCCAGCATTTT
d_gene: TRBD1; abundance: .; v_gene: TRBV19; j_gene: TRBJ1-5; CDR3aa: CASSPSTGAGQPQHF; CDR3nt: TGTGCCAGTAGTCCATCGACAGGGGCAGGCCAGCCCCAGCATTTT
d_gene: .; abundance: .; v_gene: TRBV28; j_gene: TRBJ1-4; CDR3aa: CATKTTGLEKLFF; CDR3nt: TGTGCCACCAAGACAACCGGCCTTGAAAAACTGTTTTTT
d_gene: .; abundance: .; v_gene: TRBV20-1; j_gene: TRBJ1-2; CDR3aa: CSARDGERNYGYTF; CDR3nt: TGCAGTGCTAGAGACGGCGAGAGAAACTATGGCTACACCTTC
d_gene: .; abundance: few; v_gene: TRBV28; j_gene: TRBJ2-2; CDR3aa: CASTRDFRHNTGELFF; CDR3nt: TGTGCCAGCACCCGGGACTTCCGTCACAACACCGGGGAGCTGTTTTTT
d_gene: TRBD2; abundance: .; v_gene: TRBV7-8; j_gene: TRBJ2-5; CDR3aa: CASSLGASGRGGETQYF; CDR3nt: TGTGCCAGCAGCTTAGGGGCTAGCGGGAGAGGTGGTGAGACCCAGTACTTC
d_gene: TRBD2; abundance: few; v_gene: TRBV25-1; j_gene: TRBJ2-5; CDR3aa: CASSEDLREGETQYF; CDR3nt: TGTGCCAGCAGTGAGGATTTAAGGGAGGGGGAGACCCAGTACTTC
d_gene: TRBD1; abundance: .; v_gene: TRBV11-3; j_gene: TRBJ1-1; CDR3aa: CASSLRGGGRGFF; CDR3nt: TGTGCCAGCAGCTTACGAGGGGGCGGTAGAGGTTTCTTT
d_gene: .; abundance: few; v_gene: TRBV5-4; j_gene: TRBJ2-5; CDR3aa: CASSLVGRIETQYF; CDR3nt: TGTGCCAGCAGCTTGGTGGGACGGATAGAGACCCAGTACTTC
d_gene: .; abundance: .; v_gene: TRBV10-3; j_gene: TRBJ2-5; CDR3aa: CAISDIVVQGETQYF; CDR3nt: TGTGCCATCAGTGATATCGTTGTCCAGGGAGAGACCCAGTACTTC
d_gene: .; abundance: .; v_gene: TRBV11-3; j_gene: TRBJ2-1; CDR3aa: CASSFLQGKPFSDEQFF; CDR3nt: TGTGCCAGCAGCTTCTTACAGGGCAAGCCGTTCTCCGATGAGCAGTTCTTC
d_gene: TRBD2; abundance: .; v_gene: TRBV7-2; j_gene: TRBJ2-3; CDR3aa: CASSPGLREGTDTQYF; CDR3nt: TGTGCCAGCAGCCCCGGTTTGCGGGAGGGCACAGATACGCAGTATTTT
d_gene: .; abundance: few; v_gene: TRBV25-1; j_gene: TRBJ2-1; CDR3aa: CASSEGRRDSGEQFF; CDR3nt: TGTGCCAGCAGTGAGGGGAGGCGGGATTCGGGTGAGCAGTTCTTC
d_gene: TRBD2; abundance: .; v_gene: TRBV4-2; j_gene: TRBJ2-1; CDR3aa: CASTSGTSGSNEQFF; CDR3nt: TGTGCCAGCACCTCCGGGACTAGCGGGAGCAATGAGCAGTTCTTC
d_gene: .; abundance: few; v_gene: TRBV29-1; j_gene: TRBJ1-2; CDR3aa: CSVDLTGSNGYTF; CDR3nt: TGCAGCGTTGATCTTACAGGGTCGAATGGCTACACCTTC
d_gene: .; abundance: .; v_gene: TRBV2; j_gene: TRBJ2-5; CDR3aa: CARQTTTQETQYF; CDR3nt: TGTGCCAGACAGACTACCACCCAAGAGACCCAGTACTTC
d_gene: .; abundance: many; v_gene: TRBV7-2; j_gene: TRBJ2-2; CDR3aa: CASSLRLDITGELFF; CDR3nt: TGTGCCAGCAGCTTAAGACTAGACATCACCGGGGAGCTGTTTTTT
d_gene: .; abundance: .; v_gene: TRBV12-3/TRBV12-4; j_gene: TRBJ2-7; CDR3aa: CASSLGGTVSYEQYF; CDR3nt: TGTGCCAGCAGTCTAGGGGGGACGGTTTCCTACGAGCAGTACTTC
d_gene: TRBD2; abundance: .; v_gene: TRBV7-6; j_gene: TRBJ2-1; CDR3aa: CASSLDYRGDQFF; CDR3nt: TGTGCCAGCAGCTTAGATTATCGGGGGGACCAGTTCTTC
d_gene: TRBD1; abundance: .; v_gene: TRBV5-5; j_gene: TRBJ2-1; CDR3aa: CASSYTGTGAAGYNEQFF; CDR3nt: TGTGCCAGCAGCTACACCGGGACAGGGGCGGCCGGCTACAATGAGCAGTTCTTC
d_gene: .; abundance: .; v_gene: TRBV11-2; j_gene: TRBJ1-1; CDR3aa: CASSFRAAQNTEAFF; CDR3nt: TGTGCCAGCAGCTTTCGCGCTGCACAGAACACTGAAGCTTTCTTT
d_gene: .; abundance: .; v_gene: TRBV6-6; j_gene: TRBJ2-1; CDR3aa: CASSYSERAGIHEQFF; CDR3nt: TGTGCCAGCAGTTACTCGGAGCGGGCAGGGATCCATGAGCAGTTCTTC
d_gene: .; abundance: many; v_gene: TRBV7-2; j_gene: TRBJ1-1; CDR3aa: CASSLAPTKGSEAFF; CDR3nt: TGTGCCAGCAGCTTAGCCCCGACCAAGGGTTCTGAAGCTTTCTTT
d_gene: .; abundance: .; v_gene: TRBV20-1; j_gene: TRBJ1-5; CDR3aa: CSASARVGAGQPQHF; CDR3nt: TGCAGTGCTAGTGCGAGGGTCGGGGCGGGTCAGCCCCAGCATTTT
d_gene: TRBD2; abundance: .; v_gene: TRBV12-5; j_gene: TRBJ2-1; CDR3aa: CASSGSGGLDEQFF; CDR3nt: TGTGCTAGTTCTGGAAGCGGGGGACTCGATGAGCAGTTCTTC
d_gene: TRBD2; abundance: many; v_gene: TRBV7-6; j_gene: TRBJ2-5; CDR3aa: CASSLAWTSVETQYF; CDR3nt: TGTGCCAGCAGCTTAGCATGGACTAGCGTGGAGACCCAGTACTTC
d_gene: .; abundance: few; v_gene: TRBV27; j_gene: TRBJ2-3; CDR3aa: CASSQRARTDTQYF; CDR3nt: TGTGCCAGCAGCCAGCGAGCCCGCACAGATACGCAGTATTTT
d_gene: TRBD2; abundance: once; v_gene: TRBV2; j_gene: TRBJ2-3; CDR3aa: CARLAGGLSTDTQYF; CDR3nt: TGTGCCAGACTAGCGGGAGGGCTGAGCACAGATACGCAGTATTTT
d_gene: .; abundance: .; v_gene: TRBV5-6; j_gene: TRBJ1-2; CDR3aa: CASSLEDPNYGYTF; CDR3nt: TGTGCCAGCAGCTTGGAAGACCCTAACTATGGCTACACCTTC
d_gene: TRBD1; abundance: few; v_gene: TRBV7-6; j_gene: TRBJ2-1; CDR3aa: CASSFPGTGYNEQFF; CDR3nt: TGTGCCAGCAGCTTCCCCGGGACAGGTTACAATGAGCAGTTCTTC
d_gene: .; abundance: many; v_gene: TRBV7-2; j_gene: TRBJ2-1; CDR3aa: CASSKVMTGEQFF; CDR3nt: TGTGCCAGCAGTAAAGTAATGACTGGTGAGCAGTTCTTC
d_gene: TRBD2; abundance: few; v_gene: TRBV13; j_gene: TRBJ2-3; CDR3aa: CASSAGTTQDTQYF; CDR3nt: TGTGCCAGCAGCGCCGGGACTACGCAAGATACGCAGTATTTT
d_gene: TRBD2; abundance: .; v_gene: TRBV28; j_gene: TRBJ2-7; CDR3aa: CASSLLAGVIGDEQYF; CDR3nt: TGTGCCAGCAGTTTACTAGCGGGAGTTATTGGTGACGAGCAGTACTTC
d_gene: TRBD2; abundance: many; v_gene: TRBV7-2; j_gene: TRBJ2-4; CDR3aa: CASSGREGAKNIQYF; CDR3nt: TGTGCCAGCAGCGGCAGGGAGGGGGCCAAAAACATTCAGTACTTC
d_gene: .; abundance: many; v_gene: TRBV6-2/TRBV6-3; j_gene: TRBJ1-5; CDR3aa: CASSYGQGYQPQHF; CDR3nt: TGTGCCAGCAGTTACGGCCAGGGGTATCAGCCCCAGCATTTT
d_gene: .; abundance: many; v_gene: TRBV12-5; j_gene: TRBJ1-5; CDR3aa: CASAPTGNQPQHF; CDR3nt: TGTGCTAGTGCCCCGACGGGGAACCAGCCCCAGCATTTT